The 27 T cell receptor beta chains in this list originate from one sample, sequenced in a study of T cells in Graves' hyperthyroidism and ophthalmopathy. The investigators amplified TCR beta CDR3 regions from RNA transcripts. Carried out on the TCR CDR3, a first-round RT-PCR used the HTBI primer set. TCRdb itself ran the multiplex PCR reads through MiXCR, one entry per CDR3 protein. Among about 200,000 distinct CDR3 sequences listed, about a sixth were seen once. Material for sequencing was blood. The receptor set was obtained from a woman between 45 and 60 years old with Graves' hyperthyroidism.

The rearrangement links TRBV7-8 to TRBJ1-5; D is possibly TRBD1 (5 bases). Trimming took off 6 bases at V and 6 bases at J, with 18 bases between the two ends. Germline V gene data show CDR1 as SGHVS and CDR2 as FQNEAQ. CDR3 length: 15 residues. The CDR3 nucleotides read TGTGCCAGCAGAGTTGGGGCGGCTCTGGGTCAGCCCCAGCATTTT. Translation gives CASRVGAALGQPQHF.

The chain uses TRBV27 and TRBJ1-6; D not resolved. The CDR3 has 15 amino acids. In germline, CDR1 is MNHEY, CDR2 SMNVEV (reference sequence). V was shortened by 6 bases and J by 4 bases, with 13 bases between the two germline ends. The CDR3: CASSPSNGYNSPLHF. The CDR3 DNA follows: TGTGCCAGCAGCCCCTCCAACGGATATAATTCACCCCTCCACTTT.

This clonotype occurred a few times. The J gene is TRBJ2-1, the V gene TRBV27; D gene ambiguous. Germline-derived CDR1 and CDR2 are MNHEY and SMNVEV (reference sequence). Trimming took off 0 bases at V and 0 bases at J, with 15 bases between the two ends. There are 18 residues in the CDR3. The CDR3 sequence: CASSLSYSPPSSYNEQFF. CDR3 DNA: TGTGCCAGCAGTTTATCCTATAGCCCGCCTAGCTCCTACAATGAGCAGTTCTTC.

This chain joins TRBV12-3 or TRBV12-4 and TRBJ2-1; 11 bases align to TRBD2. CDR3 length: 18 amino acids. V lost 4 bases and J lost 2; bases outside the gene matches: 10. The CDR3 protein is CASSSYASGRSPYNEQFF. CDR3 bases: TGTGCCAGCAGTTCCTACGCTAGCGGGAGGAGTCCCTACAATGAGCAGTTCTTC.

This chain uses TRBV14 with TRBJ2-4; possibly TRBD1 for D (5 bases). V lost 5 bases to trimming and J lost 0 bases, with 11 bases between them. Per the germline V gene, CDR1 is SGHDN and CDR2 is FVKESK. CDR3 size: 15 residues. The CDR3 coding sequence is TGTGCCAGCAGCTCAAAGGGGCTAGCCAAAAACATTCAGTACTTC. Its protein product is CASSSKGLAKNIQYF.

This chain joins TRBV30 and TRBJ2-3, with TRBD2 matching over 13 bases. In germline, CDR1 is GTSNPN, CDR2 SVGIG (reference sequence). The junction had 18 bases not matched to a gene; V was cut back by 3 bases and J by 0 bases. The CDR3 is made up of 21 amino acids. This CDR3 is CAWRATSGRSTKSLSTDTQYF. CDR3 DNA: TGTGCCTGGAGAGCGACTAGCGGGAGGAGCACCAAAAGTCTTAGCACAGATACGCAGTATTTT.

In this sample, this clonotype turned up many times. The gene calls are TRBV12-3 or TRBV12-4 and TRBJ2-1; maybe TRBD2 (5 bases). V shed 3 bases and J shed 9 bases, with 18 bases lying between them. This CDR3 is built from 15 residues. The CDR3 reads CASSFSALSYLEQFF. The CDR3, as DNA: TGTGCCAGCAGTTTTAGCGCCCTTAGCTACCTTGAGCAGTTCTTC.

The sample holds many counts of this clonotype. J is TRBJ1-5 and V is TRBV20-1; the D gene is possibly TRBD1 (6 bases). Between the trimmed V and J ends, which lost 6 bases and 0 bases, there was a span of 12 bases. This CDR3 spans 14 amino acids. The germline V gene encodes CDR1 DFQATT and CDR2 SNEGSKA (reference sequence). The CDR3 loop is CSAGTQYSNQPQHF. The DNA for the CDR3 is TGCAGTGCCGGGACACAGTATAGCAATCAGCCCCAGCATTTT.

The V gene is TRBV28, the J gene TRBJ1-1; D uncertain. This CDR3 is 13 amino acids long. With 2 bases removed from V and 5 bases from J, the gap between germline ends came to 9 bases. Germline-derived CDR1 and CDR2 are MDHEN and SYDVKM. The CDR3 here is CASSLGRATEAFF. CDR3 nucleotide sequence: TGTGCCAGCAGTTTAGGTAGGGCGACTGAAGCTTTCTTT.

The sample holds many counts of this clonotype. The CDR3 bases are TGTGCCAGCAGTACGGGCCCTACTACAGGCTACACCTTC. Translated: CASSTGPTTGYTF. V is TRBV27 and J is TRBJ1-2; D gene unclear. The V and J ends lost 5 bases and 8 bases respectively, with 15 bases between them. This CDR3 spans 13 amino acids. From germline, CDR1 is MNHEY and CDR2 SMNVEV (reference sequence).

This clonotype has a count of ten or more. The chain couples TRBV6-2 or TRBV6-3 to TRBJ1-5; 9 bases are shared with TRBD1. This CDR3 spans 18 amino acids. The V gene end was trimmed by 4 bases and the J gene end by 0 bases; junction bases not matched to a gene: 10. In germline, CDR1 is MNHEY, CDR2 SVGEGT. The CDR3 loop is CASSWVGGTGYSNQPQHF. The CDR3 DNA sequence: TGTGCCAGCAGTTGGGTTGGAGGGACAGGGTATAGCAATCAGCCCCAGCATTTT.

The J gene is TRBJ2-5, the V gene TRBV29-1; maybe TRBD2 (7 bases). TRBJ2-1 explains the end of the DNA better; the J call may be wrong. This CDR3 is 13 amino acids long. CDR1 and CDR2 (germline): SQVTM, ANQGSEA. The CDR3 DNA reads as TGCAGCTTTCGGTGGGGGGCGGGAGAGACCCAGTTCTTC. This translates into CSFRWGAGETQFF.

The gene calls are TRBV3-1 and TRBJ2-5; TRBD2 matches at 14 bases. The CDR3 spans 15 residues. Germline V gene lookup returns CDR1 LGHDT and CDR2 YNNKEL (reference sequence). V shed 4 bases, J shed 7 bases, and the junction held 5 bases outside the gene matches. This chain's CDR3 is CASSRGLAGARTQYF. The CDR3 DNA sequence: TGTGCCAGCAGCCGGGGACTAGCGGGAGCCCGGACCCAGTACTTC.

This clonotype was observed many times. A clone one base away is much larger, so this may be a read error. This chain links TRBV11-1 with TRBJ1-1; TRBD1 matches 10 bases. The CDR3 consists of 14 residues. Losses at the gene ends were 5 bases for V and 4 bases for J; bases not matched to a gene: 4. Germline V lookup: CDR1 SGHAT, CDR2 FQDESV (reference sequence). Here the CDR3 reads CASSPRDRGTEAFF. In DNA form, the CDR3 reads TGTGCCAGCAGCCCCCGGGACAGGGGCACTGAAGCTTTCTTT.

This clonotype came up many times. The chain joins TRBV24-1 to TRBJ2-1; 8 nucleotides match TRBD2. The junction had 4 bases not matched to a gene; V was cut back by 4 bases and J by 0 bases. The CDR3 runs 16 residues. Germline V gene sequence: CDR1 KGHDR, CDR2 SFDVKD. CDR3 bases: TGTGCCACCAGTGACCCTACTAGCGGCTCCTACAATGAGCAGTTCTTC. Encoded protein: CATSDPTSGSYNEQFF.

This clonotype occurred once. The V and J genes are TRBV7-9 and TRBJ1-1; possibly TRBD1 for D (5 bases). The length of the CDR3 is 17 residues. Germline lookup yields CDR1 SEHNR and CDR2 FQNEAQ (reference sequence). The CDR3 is CGSCPSIGGTMNTEAFF. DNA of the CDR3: TGTGGAAGCTGCCCCTCGATTGGGGGAACCATGAACACTGAAGCTTTCTTT.

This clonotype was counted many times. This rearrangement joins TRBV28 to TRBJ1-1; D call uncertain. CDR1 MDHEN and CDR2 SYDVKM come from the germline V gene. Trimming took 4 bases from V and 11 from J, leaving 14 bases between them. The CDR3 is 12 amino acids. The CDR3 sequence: CASSSGPTAAFF. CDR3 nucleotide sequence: TGTGCCAGCAGTTCTGGGCCTACCGCGGCTTTCTTT.

The CDR3: CASSLISGSSYNEQFF. CDR3 nucleotides: TGTGCCAGCAGCTTAATTAGCGGGAGCTCCTACAATGAGCAGTTCTTC. The chain has TRBV7-2 and TRBJ2-1; 9 nucleotides agree with TRBD2. V shed 2 bases, J shed 0 bases, and the junction held 2 bases outside the gene matches. The CDR3 spans 16 residues. The germline gives CDR1 SGHTA, CDR2 FQGNSA.

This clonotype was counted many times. The CDR3 reads CASSSRAGGSYEQYF. The CDR3 DNA sequence: TGTGCCAGCAGCTCTAGAGCAGGAGGCTCCTACGAGCAGTACTTC. The J gene is TRBJ2-7, the V gene TRBV7-9, with a weak D call TRBD2 (5 bases). There are 15 residues in the CDR3. Trimming removed 4 bases at V and 0 bases at J, with 13 bases between. From germline, CDR1 is SEHNR and CDR2 FQNEAQ (reference sequence).

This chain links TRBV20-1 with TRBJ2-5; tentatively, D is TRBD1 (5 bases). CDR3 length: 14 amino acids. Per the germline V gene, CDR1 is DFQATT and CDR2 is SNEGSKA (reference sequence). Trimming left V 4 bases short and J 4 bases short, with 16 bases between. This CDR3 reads CSATGLNSGETQYF. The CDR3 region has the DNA TGCAGTGCTACAGGGCTAAATAGTGGAGAGACCCAGTACTTC.

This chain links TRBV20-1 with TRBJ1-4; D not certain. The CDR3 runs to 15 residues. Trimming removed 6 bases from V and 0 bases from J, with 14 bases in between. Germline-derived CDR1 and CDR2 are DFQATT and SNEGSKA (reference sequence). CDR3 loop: CSAEGRQATNEKLFF. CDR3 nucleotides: TGCAGTGCAGAGGGAAGGCAGGCAACTAATGAAAAACTGTTTTTT.

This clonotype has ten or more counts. The CDR3 protein is CSARDKGLAGDEQYF. The CDR3 DNA reads TGCAGTGCTAGAGATAAAGGACTAGCGGGAGACGAGCAGTACTTC. This chain uses TRBV20-1 with TRBJ2-7, with 13 bases aligning to TRBD2. In germline, CDR1 is DFQATT, CDR2 SNEGSKA (reference sequence). V shed 0 bases and J 5 bases; nucleotides not matched to a gene: 4. The CDR3 is 15 residues long.

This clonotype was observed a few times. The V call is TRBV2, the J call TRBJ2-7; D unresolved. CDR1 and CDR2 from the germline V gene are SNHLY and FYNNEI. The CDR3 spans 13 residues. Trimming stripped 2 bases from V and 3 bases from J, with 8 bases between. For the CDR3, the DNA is TGTGCCAGCAGTGAAACAGATTTCTACGAGCAGTACTTC. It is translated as CASSETDFYEQYF.

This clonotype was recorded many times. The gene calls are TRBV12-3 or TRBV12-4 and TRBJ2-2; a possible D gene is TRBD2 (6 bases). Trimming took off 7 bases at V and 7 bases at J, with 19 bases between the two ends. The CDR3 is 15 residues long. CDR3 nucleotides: TGTGCCAGCACCCCATCGGGGGTTTTGGTCGGGGAGCTGTTTTTT. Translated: CASTPSGVLVGELFF.

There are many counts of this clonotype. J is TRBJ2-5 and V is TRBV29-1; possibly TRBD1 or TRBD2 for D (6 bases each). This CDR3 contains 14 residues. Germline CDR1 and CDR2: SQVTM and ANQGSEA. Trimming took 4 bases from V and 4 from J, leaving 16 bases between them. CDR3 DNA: TGCAGCGTTGTGACTAGTGGGGGCGGAGAGACCCAGTACTTC. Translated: CSVVTSGGGETQYF.

CDR3 loop: CASSPRQGMNTGELFF. CDR3 bases: TGTGCCAGCAGCCCTCGACAGGGGATGAACACCGGGGAGCTGTTTTTT. The chain combines TRBV7-3 with TRBJ2-2; the match to TRBD1 covers 8 bases. V was pared by 5 bases and J by 1 base, with 6 bases of the junction left unmatched. CDR3 length: 16 residues. CDR1 SGHTA and CDR2 FQGTGA come from the germline V gene.

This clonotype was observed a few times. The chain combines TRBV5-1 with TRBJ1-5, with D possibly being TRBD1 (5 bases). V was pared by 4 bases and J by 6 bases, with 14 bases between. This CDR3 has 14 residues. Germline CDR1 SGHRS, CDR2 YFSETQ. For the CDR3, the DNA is TGCGCCAGCAGCACGGAGGGGCAGGGTCAGCCCCAGCATTTT. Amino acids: CASSTEGQGQPQHF.